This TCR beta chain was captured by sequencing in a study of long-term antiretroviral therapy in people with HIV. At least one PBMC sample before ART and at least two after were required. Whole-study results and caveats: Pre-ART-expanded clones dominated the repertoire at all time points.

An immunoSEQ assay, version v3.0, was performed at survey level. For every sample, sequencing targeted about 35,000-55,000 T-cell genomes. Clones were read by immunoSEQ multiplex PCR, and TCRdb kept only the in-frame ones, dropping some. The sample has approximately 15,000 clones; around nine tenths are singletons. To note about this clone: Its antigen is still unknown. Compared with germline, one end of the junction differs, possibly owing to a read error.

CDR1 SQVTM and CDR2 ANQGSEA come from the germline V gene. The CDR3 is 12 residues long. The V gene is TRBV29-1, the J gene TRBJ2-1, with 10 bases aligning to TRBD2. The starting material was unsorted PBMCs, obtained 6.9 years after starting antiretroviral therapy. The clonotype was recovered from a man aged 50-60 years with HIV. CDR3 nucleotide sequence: TGCAGCGTACCGGGACTAGCTAGCGGGAGTGTCTTC. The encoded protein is CSVPGLASGSVF.